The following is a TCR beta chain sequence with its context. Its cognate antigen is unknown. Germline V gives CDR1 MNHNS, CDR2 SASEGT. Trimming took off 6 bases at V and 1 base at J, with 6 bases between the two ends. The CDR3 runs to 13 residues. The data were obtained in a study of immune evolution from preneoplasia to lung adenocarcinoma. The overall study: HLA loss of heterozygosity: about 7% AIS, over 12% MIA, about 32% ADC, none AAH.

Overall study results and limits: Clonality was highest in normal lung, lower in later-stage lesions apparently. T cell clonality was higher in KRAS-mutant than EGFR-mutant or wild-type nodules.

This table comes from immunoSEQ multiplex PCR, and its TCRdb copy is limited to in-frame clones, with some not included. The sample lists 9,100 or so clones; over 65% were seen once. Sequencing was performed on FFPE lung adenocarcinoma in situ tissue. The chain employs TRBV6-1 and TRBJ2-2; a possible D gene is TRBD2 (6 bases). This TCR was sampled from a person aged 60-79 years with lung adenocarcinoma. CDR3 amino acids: CASREGNTGELFF. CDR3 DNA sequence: TGTGCCAGCAGGGAGGGGAACACCGGGGAGCTGTTTTTT.